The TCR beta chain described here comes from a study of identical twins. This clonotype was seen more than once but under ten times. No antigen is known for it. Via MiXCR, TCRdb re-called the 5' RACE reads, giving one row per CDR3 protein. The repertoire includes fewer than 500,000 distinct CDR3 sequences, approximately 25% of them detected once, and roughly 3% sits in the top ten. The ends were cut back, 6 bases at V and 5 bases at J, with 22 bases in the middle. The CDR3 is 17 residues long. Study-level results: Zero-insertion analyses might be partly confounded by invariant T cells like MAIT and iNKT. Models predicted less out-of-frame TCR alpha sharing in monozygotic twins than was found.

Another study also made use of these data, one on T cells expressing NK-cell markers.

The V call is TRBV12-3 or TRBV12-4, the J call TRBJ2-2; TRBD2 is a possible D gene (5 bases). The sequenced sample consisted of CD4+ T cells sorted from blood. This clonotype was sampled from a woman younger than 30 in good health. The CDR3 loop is CASSRAYSSGRTGELFF. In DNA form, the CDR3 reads TGTGCCAGCAGCCGGGCGTACAGCAGCGGCCGGACCGGGGAGCTGTTTTTT.